Here is one T cell receptor beta chain with its context. Repertoires were generated with immunoSEQ multiplex PCR, while TCRdb's copy carries only in-frame clones and drops some. The sample has 180,000 or so clones; around nine tenths are singletons. The sample originates from a study of T cell responses to AZD1222 COVID-19 vaccine. Germline V gene data show CDR1 as MDHEN and CDR2 as SYDVKM. V was clipped by 4 bases and J by 2 bases; unmatched bases: 2. The CDR3 consists of 14 residues. The sequencing here drew on peripheral blood, taken on day 0 of AZD1222 vaccination. This receptor was identified in an adult in good health. The chain links TRBV28 to TRBJ1-2, with TRBD1 matching over 9 bases. DNA for the CDR3: TGTGCCAGCAGTTATGGACAGGGGAACTATGGCTACACCTTC. Translating gives CASSYGQGNYGYTF.